This T cell receptor beta chain was identified during a study of siplizumab effects on memory and regulatory T cells. Whole-study findings and limits: Naive T cells seemed more diverse than memory cells; they also seemed major alloresponse contributors. Proliferating Tregs taken from siplizumab cultures were not shown to have a confirmed suppressive function.

In this sample, this clone turned up once. What it binds is not known. TEMRA, effector memory, memory and naive subsets, all unstimulated, were sequenced in a few donor pairs. The CDR3 length is 17 residues. Germline CDR1 SQVTM, CDR2 ANQGSEA. V was clipped by 2 bases and J by 1 base; unmatched bases: 10. Each sample contributed around 1.1 x 10^5 TCR templates to the assay. The method was immunoSEQ multiplex PCR; TCRdb's version includes in-frame clones alone and lacks a portion of them. The sample carries just over 50,000 clones, less than 98% recorded once. The genes are TRBV29-1 and TRBJ2-7, with TRBD1 matching 11 bases. The TCR sequence derives from a human donor in good health. The source material was naive CD4+ T cells sorted from blood. CDR3 nucleotides: TGCAGCGTTGAACTGTGGTATGGGACAGGGGGATCCTACGAGCAGTACTTC. It is translated as CSVELWYGTGGSYEQYF.